This T cell receptor (beta chain) was identified during a study of identical twins. General study findings and limits: Models underestimated how often monozygotic twins shared out-of-frame TCR alpha.

In the case of this clonotype: As yet, its antigen is unknown.

MiXCR, run by TCRdb on the 5' RACE reads, gives a single entry per CDR3 protein. Of roughly 770,000 distinct CDR3 sequences listed, 15% to 20% were seen once; the top ten hold under 15%. The CDR3 has 14 residues. V lost 2 bases and J lost 11, with 17 bases in between. Germline V gene data show CDR1 as SGHRS and CDR2 as YFSETQ. This same sample was also taken into another study, of T cells expressing NK-cell markers.

V is TRBV5-1 and J is TRBJ2-1, with TRBD1 as a possible D gene (5 bases). This TCR came from a young woman in good health. Material for sequencing was PBMCs. The CDR3 loop is CASSFESGAVKQFF. In DNA form, the CDR3 reads TGCGCCAGCAGCTTTGAGAGTGGGGCCGTAAAGCAGTTCTTC.